This TCR beta chain was retrieved from a study of blood T cell repertoires in COVID-19 (dated by TCRdb to the early 2020s). Regarding the study in general: Samples covering the acute and convalescent phases of COVID-19 were provided by collaborators in the United States, Italy and Spain. The prospective study material was composed of cDNA or gDNA derived from T cells, B-cell-depleted T cells, or PBMCs. Deeply sampled blood TCRbeta repertoires from subjects exposed to, actively infected with, or recovered from COVID-19 were included in the dataset. The repertoires were released in a freely available public database meant as a resource for research on the immune response to SARS-CoV-2. The samples were drawn from two sources: the first 160 participants of the ongoing ImmuneRACE study, and about 1,300 subjects contributed by 6 global collaborators. Sample metadata almost always included a de-identified subject ID, COVID-19 status, age in years and sex. HLA class I and class II types, where available, came from metadata supplied by the sample provider rather than from assay-based typing.

The CDR3 holds 15 amino acids from the cysteine to the phenylalanine. The entry retains the CDR3 DNA only, 45 bases that are in frame from base 1. CDR1 and CDR2 are read off the germline V gene (reference sequence) as GTSNPN and SVGIG. The V and J ends are trimmed by 1 base and 0 bases, leaving 12 bases between them. Concerning this clone: It has no known antigen specificity. No clone much larger than this one lies a single base away; base qualities are absent.

Participants in the prospective study were enrolled through a virtual design, were aged about 18 to 90 years, and lived in approximately 25 United States geographic areas. Cohort assignment in the prospective study relied on participant-reported clinical history from a screening survey and a study questionnaire. Each participant in the prospective study had whole blood, serum and a nasopharyngeal or oropharyngeal swab collected by mobile phlebotomists. Additional blood draws and questionnaires over an approximately 2-month period could optionally be provided by prospective study participants. Before DNA extraction, prospective study blood samples were shipped either frozen or at room temperature. TCRbeta CDR3 regions were amplified from genomic DNA using the immunoSEQ Assay, a bias-controlled multiplex PCR. On the study's bioinformatics: Nucleated cell counts per sample were estimated from amplification of reference gene primers within the assay. To quantify the absolute abundance of each unique TCRbeta CDR3 rearrangement, sequence reads were collapsed and filtered. Productive Simpson clonality was computed per sample as the square root of Simpson's diversity index over productive rearrangements. The source is immuneACCESS, and TCRdb retained only in-frame sequences with V and J called. Part of the clones is not carried over; for the studies checked, unresolved V genes explain less than half of this, and the remainder is unexplained. The V and J calls and the clone size are those of that table, but D and trimming were determined from the DNA. The sample table records about 260,000 clones; approximately 90% of these occur just once. The top ten clones comprise about 4% of the sample.

Study-wide findings and limitations: The quantity of clinical and demographic metadata differed by source and by participant and was supplied without curation.

The receptor comes from a woman under 40 with acute COVID-19. The V and J segments used are TRBV30 and TRBJ1-1; 6 matching bases give a weak D call of TRBD1. The sequenced material came from PBMCs or T cells enriched from blood (not recorded which). The bases are TGTGCCTGGAGTGATCCGGACAGCTTGAACACTGAAGCTTTCTTT. Its translation reads: CAWSDPDSLNTEAFF. With the rest looked up from the reference TRBV30 and TRBJ1-1 genes rather than sequenced, the full variable domain is SQTIHQWPATLVQPVGSPLSLECTVEGTSNPNLYWYRQAAGRGLQLLFYSVGIGQISSEVPQNLSASRPQDRQFILSSKKLLLSDSGFYLCAWSDPDSLNTEAFFGQGTRLTVV.